This note documents a single T cell receptor (beta chain) sequence. Which antigen it targets is not known. There are no base qualities to consult, and no much larger clone falls within one base. The germline V gene provides CDR1 SGHRS and CDR2 YFSETQ. The V end gives up 4 bases and the J end 6 bases, leaving 12 bases in the junction not matched to a gene. Counted from cysteine to phenylalanine, this CDR3 has 16 amino acids. Only CDR3 DNA remains: 48 bases, in frame from the first base. This record comes from a study of blood T cell repertoires in COVID-19 (dated by TCRdb to the early 2020s). Background for the entire study: ImmuneRACE Cohort 3 recovered participants were defined by two consecutive negative NP/OP PCR tests, healthcare professional clearance, or symptom resolution. HLA class I and class II types, where available, came from metadata supplied by the sample provider rather than from assay-based typing. The samples were drawn from two sources: the first 160 participants of the ongoing ImmuneRACE study, and 950 to 1,500 subjects contributed by 6 global collaborators. A de-identified subject ID, COVID-19 status, age in years and sex were almost always included in the sample metadata. The repertoires were released in a freely available public database intended as a resource for research on the immune response to SARS-CoV-2. The prospective study material was composed of cDNA or gDNA derived from T cells, B-cell-depleted T cells, or PBMCs. The dataset comprised deeply sampled blood TCRbeta repertoires from subjects exposed to, actively infected with, or recovered from COVID-19. Samples from collaborators originated in the United States, Italy and Spain and spanned both the acute and convalescent phases of COVID-19.

Participants in the prospective study were enrolled through a virtual design, were aged roughly 18 to 90 years, and lived in 20 to 30 United States geographic areas. Cohort assignment in the prospective study relied on participant-reported clinical history from a screening survey and a study questionnaire. Each participant in the prospective study had whole blood, serum and a nasopharyngeal or oropharyngeal swab collected by mobile phlebotomists. Participants in the prospective study had the option to provide additional blood draws and questionnaires over a 2-month period. Blood samples from the prospective study were shipped frozen or at room temperature prior to DNA extraction. The immunoSEQ Assay, a bias-controlled multiplex PCR, was used to amplify TCRbeta CDR3 regions from genomic DNA. As for the original processing: The number of nucleated cells in each sample was estimated by amplification of reference gene primers within the assay. Sequence reads were collapsed and filtered to measure the absolute abundance of every unique TCRbeta CDR3 rearrangement. For each sample, productive Simpson clonality was calculated as the square root of Simpson's diversity index across productive rearrangements. TCRdb retrieved this table from immuneACCESS and kept in-frame rearrangements only. Not all clones are present; in checked studies, unresolved V genes account for under half, and no reason is known for the remainder. V and J calls and clone size come straight from that table; D and trimming were deduced from the DNA. The sample table lists some 190,000 clones, 86% of them with a count of one. The ten largest clones capture approximately 23% of the sample.

Overall results and qualifications from the work: The quantity of clinical and demographic metadata differed by source and by participant and was supplied without curation.

This TCR came from a woman aged 40 to 49 in a cohort exposed to, infected with or recovered from COVID-19 (not recorded which). The rearrangement combines TRBV5-1 with TRBJ1-1, with TRBD1 identical over 10 junction bases. Sequenced input: PBMCs or T cells enriched from blood (not recorded which). CDR3 region: CASSRRGTGEAAEAFF. The DNA is TGCGCCAGCAGCCGCCGTGGGACAGGGGAGGCAGCTGAAGCTTTCTTT.